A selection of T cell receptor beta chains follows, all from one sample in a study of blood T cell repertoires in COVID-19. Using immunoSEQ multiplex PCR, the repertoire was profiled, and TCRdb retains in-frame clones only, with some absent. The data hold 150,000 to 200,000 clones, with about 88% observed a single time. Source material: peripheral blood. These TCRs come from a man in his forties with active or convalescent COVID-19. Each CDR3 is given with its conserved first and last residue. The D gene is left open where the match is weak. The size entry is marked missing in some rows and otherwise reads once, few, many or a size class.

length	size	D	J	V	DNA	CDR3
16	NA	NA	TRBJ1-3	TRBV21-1	TGTGCCAGCAGCATACGACGGAGACTCTCTGGAAACACCATATATTTT	CASSIRRRLSGNTIYF
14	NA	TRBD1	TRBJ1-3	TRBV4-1	TGCGCCAGCAGCCCGGGACAGGGTAGGGACACCATATATTTT	CASSPGQGRDTIYF
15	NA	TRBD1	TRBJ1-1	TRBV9	TGTGCCAGCAGCGCAGGACAGGGGGCGGGGACTGAAGCTTTCTTT	CASSAGQGAGTEAFF
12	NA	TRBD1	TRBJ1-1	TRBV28	TGTGCCAGCAGTTTGGGGCAGGGGGGAGCTTTCTTT	CASSLGQGGAFF
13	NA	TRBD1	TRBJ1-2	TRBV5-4	TGTGCCAGCAGCCCGGACAGGGTCTCTGGCTACACCTTC	CASSPDRVSGYTF
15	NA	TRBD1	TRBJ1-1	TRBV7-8	TGTGCCAGCAGCTCGGGGACAGGGAGGAGCACTGAAGCTTTCTTT	CASSSGTGRSTEAFF
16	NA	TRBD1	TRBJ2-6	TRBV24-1	TGTGCCACGCTGGGACAGGACCGCTCTGGGGCCAACGTCCTGACTTTC	CATLGQDRSGANVLTF
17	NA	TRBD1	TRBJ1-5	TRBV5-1	TGCGCCAGCAGCTTGGTCCCCTTGACAGGGCTAAATCAGCCCCAGCATTTT	CASSLVPLTGLNQPQHF
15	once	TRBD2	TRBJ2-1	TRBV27	TGTGCCAGCAGTCTACAAGCGGGGGGGCTGGGGGAGCAGTTCTTC	CASSLQAGGLGEQFF
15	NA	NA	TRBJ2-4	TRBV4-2	TGTGCCAGCAGCCCAAAAGGGGGTCCCAAAAACATTCAGTACTTC	CASSPKGGPKNIQYF
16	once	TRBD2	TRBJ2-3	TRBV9	TGTGCCAGCAGCCCTAACGCGGGGGTGAGCACAGATACGCAGTATTTT	CASSPNAGVSTDTQYF
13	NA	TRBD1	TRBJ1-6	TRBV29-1	TGCAGCGTTGCGACAGGGACCCAGTCACCCCTCCACTTT	CSVATGTQSPLHF
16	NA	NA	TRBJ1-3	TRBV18	TGTGCCAGCTCACCCTCGGGGGGAAACTCTGGAAACACCATATATTTT	CASSPSGGNSGNTIYF
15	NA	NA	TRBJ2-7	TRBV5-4	TGTGCCAGCAGCTTGCCGCGGGGGCCTTCCTACGAGCAGTACTTC	CASSLPRGPSYEQYF
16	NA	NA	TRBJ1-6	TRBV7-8	TGTGCCAGCAGCTCCGGACACAGCTCCTATAATTCACCCCTCCACTTT	CASSSGHSSYNSPLHF
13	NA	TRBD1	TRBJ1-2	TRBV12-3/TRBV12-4	TGTGCCAGCAGTTATACAGGGGAGAGGGGCTACACCTTC	CASSYTGERGYTF
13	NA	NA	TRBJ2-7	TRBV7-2	TGTGCCAGCCTAGGGGGACAAAACTACGAGCAGTACTTC	CASLGGQNYEQYF
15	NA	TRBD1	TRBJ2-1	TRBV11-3	TGTGCCAGCAGCTTATCGGGGACAGGTGTGTATGAGCAGTTCTTC	CASSLSGTGVYEQFF
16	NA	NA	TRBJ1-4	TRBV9	TGTGCCAGCAGCGCGGGGACCGACGGGAGGAGCGAAAAACTGTTTTTT	CASSAGTDGRSEKLFF
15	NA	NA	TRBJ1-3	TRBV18	TGTGCCAGCTCCCCTCGCACAGGGCCAGGAAACACCATATATTTT	CASSPRTGPGNTIYF
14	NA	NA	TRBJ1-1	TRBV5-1	TGCGCCAGCAGCGTCAGACAGATGAACACTGAAGCTTTCTTT	CASSVRQMNTEAFF
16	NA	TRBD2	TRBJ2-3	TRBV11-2	TGTGCCAGCAGCTTAGCGGTGGGGGGGTCAACAGATACGCAGTATTTT	CASSLAVGGSTDTQYF
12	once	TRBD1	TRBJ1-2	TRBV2	TGTGCCACAAAGACAGGGGACTATGGCTACACCTTC	CATKTGDYGYTF
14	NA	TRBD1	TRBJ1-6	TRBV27	TGTGCCAGCAGCCCAGACAGGGGATCTTCACCCCTCCACTTT	CASSPDRGSSPLHF
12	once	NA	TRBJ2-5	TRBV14	TGTGCCAGCAGCGGGCCCCAAGAGACCCAGTACTTC	CASSGPQETQYF
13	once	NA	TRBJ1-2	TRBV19	TGTGCCAGTAGTCCCGCGGCCGAGTATGGCTACACCTTC	CASSPAAEYGYTF
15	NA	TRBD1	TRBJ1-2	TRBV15	TGTGCCACCAGCCGCCCGGACAGGGATTACTATGGCTACACCTTC	CATSRPDRDYYGYTF
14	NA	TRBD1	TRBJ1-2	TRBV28	TGTGCCAGCAGTTCTTCCCGGGACAGACGGGGCTACACCTTC	CASSSSRDRRGYTF
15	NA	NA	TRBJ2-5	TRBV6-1	TGTGCCAGCAGTGAAGCATGGGGGGTGCAAGAGACCCAGTACTTC	CASSEAWGVQETQYF
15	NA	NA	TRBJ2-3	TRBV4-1	TGCGCCAGCAGCCAAGATCGGACAGGCACAGATACGCAGTATTTT	CASSQDRTGTDTQYF
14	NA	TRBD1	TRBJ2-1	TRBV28	TGTGCCAGCAACAACCGGGACAGGGGGCTTGAGCAGTTCTTC	CASNNRDRGLEQFF
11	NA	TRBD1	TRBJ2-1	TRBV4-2	TGTGCCAGCAGCCTAGGGACAGGGCCGTTCTTC	CASSLGTGPFF
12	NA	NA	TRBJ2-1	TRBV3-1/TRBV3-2	TGTGCCAGCAGCCCCCCAGGGGAGGAGCAGTTCTTC	CASSPPGEEQFF
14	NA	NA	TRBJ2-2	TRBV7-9	TGTGCCACGCCCAAGGGAGGGAACACCGGGGAGCTGTTTTTT	CATPKGGNTGELFF
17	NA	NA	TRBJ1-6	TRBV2	TGTGCCAGCAGTGAGACAGGACGGAGGTCCTATAATTCACCCCTCCACTTT	CASSETGRRSYNSPLHF
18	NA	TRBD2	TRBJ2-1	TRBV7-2	TGTGCCAGCAGCTCGACGCCGTTTGGCGGGGGGGCCAAGTGGGAGCAGTTCTTC	CASSSTPFGGGAKWEQFF
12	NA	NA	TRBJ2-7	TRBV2	TGTGCCAACCGGGACAAAGCCTACGAGCAGTACTTC	CANRDKAYEQYF
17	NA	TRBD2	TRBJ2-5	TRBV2	TGTGCCAGCAGTGAAAGGACTAGCGGGGGGGGTAGGGAGACCCAGTACTTC	CASSERTSGGGRETQYF
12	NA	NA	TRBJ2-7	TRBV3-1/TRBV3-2	TGTGCCAGCAGCCAACAGGCGTACGAGCAGTACTTC	CASSQQAYEQYF
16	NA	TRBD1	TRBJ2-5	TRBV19	TGTGCCAGTAGTACCACGGACAGGGGGCGCGAAGAGACCCAGTACTTC	CASSTTDRGREETQYF